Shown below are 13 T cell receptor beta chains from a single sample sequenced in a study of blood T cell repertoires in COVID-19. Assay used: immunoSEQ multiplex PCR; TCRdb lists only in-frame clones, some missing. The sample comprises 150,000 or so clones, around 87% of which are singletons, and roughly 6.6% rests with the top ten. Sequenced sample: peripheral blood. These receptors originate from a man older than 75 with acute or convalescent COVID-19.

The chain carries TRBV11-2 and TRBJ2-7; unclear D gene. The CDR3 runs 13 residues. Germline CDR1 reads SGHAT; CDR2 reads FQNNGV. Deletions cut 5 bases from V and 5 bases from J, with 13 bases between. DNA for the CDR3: TGTGCCAGCAGCCCCGGTGTGGTGAACGAGCAGTACTTC. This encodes CASSPGVVNEQYF.

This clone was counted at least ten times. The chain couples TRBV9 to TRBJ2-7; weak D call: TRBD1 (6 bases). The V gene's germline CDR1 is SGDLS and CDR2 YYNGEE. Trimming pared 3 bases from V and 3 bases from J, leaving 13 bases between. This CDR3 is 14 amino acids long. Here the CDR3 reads CASSAGQTVYEQYF. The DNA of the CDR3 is TGTGCCAGCAGCGCGGGACAAACTGTCTACGAGCAGTACTTC.

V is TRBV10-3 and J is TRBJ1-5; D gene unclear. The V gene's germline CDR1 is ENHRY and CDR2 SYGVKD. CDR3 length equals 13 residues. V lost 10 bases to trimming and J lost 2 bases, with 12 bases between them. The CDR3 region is CATLGQGNQPQHF. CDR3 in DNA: TGTGCCACCCTGGGTCAGGGCAATCAGCCCCAGCATTTT.

In DNA form, the CDR3 reads TGTGCCAGCAGCGCCCTTCCCGGACAGGGGAGCACAGATACGCAGTATTTT. It yields the protein CASSALPGQGSTDTQYF. The rearrangement joins TRBV28 to TRBJ2-3; 9 bases align to TRBD1. Germline V lookup: CDR1 MDHEN, CDR2 SYDVKM. This CDR3 is built from 17 residues. The trim removed 6 bases at V and 0 bases at J, leaving 10 bases unmatched.

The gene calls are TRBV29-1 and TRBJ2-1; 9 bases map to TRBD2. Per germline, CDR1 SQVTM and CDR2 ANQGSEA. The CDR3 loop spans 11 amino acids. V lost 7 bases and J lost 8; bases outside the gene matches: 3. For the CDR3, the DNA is TGCAGCGGGACTAGCGCGGATGAGCAGTTCTTC. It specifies CSGTSADEQFF.

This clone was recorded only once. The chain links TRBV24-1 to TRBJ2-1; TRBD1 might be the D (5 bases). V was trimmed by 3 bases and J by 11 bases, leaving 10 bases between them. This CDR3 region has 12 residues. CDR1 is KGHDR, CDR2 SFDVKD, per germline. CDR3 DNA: TGTGCCACCAGTGATAGTCAGGGAAAGCAGTTCTTC. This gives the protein CATSDSQGKQFF.

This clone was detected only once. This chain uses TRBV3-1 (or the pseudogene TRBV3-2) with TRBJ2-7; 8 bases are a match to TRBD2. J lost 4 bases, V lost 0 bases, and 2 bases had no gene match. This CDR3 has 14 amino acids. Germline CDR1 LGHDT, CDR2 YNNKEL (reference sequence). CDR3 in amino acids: CASSQDIAGYEQYF. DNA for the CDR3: TGTGCCAGCAGCCAAGATATAGCGGGGTACGAGCAGTACTTC.

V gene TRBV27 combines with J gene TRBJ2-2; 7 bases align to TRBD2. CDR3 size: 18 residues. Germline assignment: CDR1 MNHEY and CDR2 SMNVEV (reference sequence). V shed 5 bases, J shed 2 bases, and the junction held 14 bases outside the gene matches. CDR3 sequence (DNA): TGTGCCAGCAGTCCACGGAGTCCGGGAGGCGGTAACACCGGGGAGCTGTTTTTT. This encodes CASSPRSPGGGNTGELFF.

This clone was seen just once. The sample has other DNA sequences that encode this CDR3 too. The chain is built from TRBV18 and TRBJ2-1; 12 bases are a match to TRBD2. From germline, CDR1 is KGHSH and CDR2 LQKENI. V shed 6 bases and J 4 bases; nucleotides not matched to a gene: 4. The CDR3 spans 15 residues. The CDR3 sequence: CASSPGLAGYNEQFF. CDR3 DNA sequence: TGTGCCAGCTCTCCGGGACTAGCGGGTTACAATGAGCAGTTCTTC.

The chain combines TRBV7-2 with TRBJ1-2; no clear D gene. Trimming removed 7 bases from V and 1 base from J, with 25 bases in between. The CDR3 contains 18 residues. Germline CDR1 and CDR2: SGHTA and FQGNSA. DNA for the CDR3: TGTGCCAGCACCTCAAGGCGGGTGCGTCGTAGGGTTAACTATGGCTACACCTTC. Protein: CASTSRRVRRRVNYGYTF.

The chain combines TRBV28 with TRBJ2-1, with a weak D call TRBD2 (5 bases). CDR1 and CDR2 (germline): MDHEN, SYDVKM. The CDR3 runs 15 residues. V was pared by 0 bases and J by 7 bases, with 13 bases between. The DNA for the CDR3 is TGTGCCAGCAGTTTATGGGAGGTGGTTGGGAATGAGCAGTTCTTC. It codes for CASSLWEVVGNEQFF.

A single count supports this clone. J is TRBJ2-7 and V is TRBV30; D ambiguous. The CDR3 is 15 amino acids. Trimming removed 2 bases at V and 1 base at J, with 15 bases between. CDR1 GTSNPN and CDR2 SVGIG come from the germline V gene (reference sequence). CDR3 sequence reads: CAWSLMTNPSYEQYF. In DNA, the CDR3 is TGTGCCTGGAGTCTGATGACAAACCCGTCCTACGAGCAGTACTTC.

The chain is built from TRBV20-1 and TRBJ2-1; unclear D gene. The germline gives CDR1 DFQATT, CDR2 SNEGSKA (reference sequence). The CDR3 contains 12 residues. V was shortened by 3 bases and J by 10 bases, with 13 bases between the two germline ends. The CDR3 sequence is CSASSGRIEQFF. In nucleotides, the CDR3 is TGCAGTGCTAGTTCCGGTCGTATAGAGCAGTTCTTC.